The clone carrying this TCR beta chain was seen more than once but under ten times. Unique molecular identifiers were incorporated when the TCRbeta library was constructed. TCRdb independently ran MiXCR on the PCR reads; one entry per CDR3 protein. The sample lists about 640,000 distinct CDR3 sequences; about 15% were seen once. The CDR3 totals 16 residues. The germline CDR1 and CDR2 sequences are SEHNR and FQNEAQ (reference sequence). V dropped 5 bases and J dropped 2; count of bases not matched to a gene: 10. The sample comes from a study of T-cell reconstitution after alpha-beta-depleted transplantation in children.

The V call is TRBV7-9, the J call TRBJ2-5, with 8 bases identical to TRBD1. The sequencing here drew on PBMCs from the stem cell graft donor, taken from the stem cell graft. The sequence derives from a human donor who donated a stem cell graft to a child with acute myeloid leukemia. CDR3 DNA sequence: TGTGCCAGCAGCCTAGGATCGGGGACAGGACAAGAGACCCAGTACTTC. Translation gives CASSLGSGTGQETQYF.